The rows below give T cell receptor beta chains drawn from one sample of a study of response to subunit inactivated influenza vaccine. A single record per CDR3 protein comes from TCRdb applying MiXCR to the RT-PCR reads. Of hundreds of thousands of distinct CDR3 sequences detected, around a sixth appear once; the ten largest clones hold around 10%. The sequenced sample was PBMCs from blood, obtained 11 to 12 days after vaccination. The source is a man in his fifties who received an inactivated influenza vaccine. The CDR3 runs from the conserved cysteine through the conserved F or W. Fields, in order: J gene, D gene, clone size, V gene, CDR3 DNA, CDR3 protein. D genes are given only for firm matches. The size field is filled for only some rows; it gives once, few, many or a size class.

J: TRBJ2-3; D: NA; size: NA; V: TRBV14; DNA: TGTGCCAGCAGCGATTCTCCCCTTACCCTCACAGATACGCAGTATTTT; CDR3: CASSDSPLTLTDTQYF
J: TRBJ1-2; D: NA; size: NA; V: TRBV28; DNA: TGTGCCAGCAGTTACAGGGCAGCATCCTATGGCTACACCTTC; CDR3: CASSYRAASYGYTF
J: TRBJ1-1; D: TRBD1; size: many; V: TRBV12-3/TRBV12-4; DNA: TGTGCCAGCAGAAAACCCGGGACAGGGGCAAACACTGAAGCTTTCTTT; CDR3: CASRKPGTGANTEAFF
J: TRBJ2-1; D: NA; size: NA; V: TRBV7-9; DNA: TGTGCCAGCAGCTTAGAGGAGGCGTCCAATGAGCAGTTCTTC; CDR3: CASSLEEASNEQFF
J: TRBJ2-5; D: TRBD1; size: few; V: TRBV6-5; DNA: TGTGCCAGCAGTTCCGGGACAGGGGTCGCGGAGACCCAGTACTTC; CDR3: CASSSGTGVAETQYF
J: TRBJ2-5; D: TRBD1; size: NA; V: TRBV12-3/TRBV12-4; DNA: TGTGCCAGCAGTAAAAACAGGGGGCGAAGAGCCCAAGAGACCCAGTACTTC; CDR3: CASSKNRGRRAQETQYF
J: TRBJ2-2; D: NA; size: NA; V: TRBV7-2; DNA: TGTGCCAGCAGCCGACCGCCGGCACGTAGGGAGGAGCTGTTTTTT; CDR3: CASSRPPARREELFF
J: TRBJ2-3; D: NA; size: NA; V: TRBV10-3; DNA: TGTGCCATCAATGCGCAGGGGCCGGCAGATACGCAGTATTTT; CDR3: CAINAQGPADTQYF
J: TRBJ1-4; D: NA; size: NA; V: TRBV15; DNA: TGTGCCACCAGCAGGTCCACTAATGAAAAACTGTTTTTT; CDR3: CATSRSTNEKLFF
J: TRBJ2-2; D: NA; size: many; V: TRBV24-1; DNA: TGTGCCACCGGGGGCCCGACAACGAACACCGGGGAGCTGTTTTTT; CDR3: CATGGPTTNTGELFF
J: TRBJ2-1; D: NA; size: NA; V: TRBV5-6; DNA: TGTGCCAGCACCCGAGGGGTAAGCTCCTACAATGAGCAGTTCTTC; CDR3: CASTRGVSSYNEQFF